This T cell receptor beta chain was obtained from a study of blood T cell repertoires in COVID-19. About the study: PBMCs, B-cell-depleted T cells, or T cells were the source of the cDNA or gDNA that made up the material.

As handled by the study authors: The assay estimated nucleated cells by amplifying reference gene primers. The protocol was immunoSEQ multiplex PCR, while the TCRdb copy is restricted to in-frame clones and leaves out a portion. From that table come the V and J calls and clone size; the DNA was used to work out D and trimming. The top ten hold approximately 12% of the sample, which has under 80,000 clones, over 70% seen once. The TCR sequence derives from a human donor in a cohort sampled during active COVID-19. The specimen sequenced was peripheral blood.

The DNA of the CDR3 is TGTGCCAGCAGTGAAGCGTGGCAGTACAATGAGCAGTTCTTC. The encoded protein is CASSEAWQYNEQFF. The rearrangement joins TRBV6-1 to TRBJ2-1; D uncertain. Germline CDR1 MNHNS, CDR2 SASEGT. The V end was cut by 0 bases, the J end by 4 bases, with 7 bases between. CDR3 size: 14 residues.